The entry that follows covers one T cell receptor (beta chain) sequence. V shed 1 base and J shed 6 bases, with 21 bases lying between them. Germline V gene lookup returns CDR1 MGHRA and CDR2 YSYEKL. The CDR3 is 18 residues long. The data were obtained in a study of OX40 agonist ivuxolimab in advanced cancers. Study context: Prior anti-PD-1, anti-PD-L1 or anti-CTLA-4 therapy was allowed; 35% to 40% had some.

Data came from immunoSEQ multiplex PCR; TCRdb stores just in-frame clones and leaves some out. The data show approximately 60,000 clones, roughly 80% seen once. The sample in question was CD4+ or CD8+ T cells sorted from blood, obtained in a trial of the OX40 agonist ivuxolimab. The TCR sequence derives from an adult with an advanced solid tumor such as melanoma, head and neck, liver or kidney cancer. The chain recombines TRBV4-1 with TRBJ1-4, with D tentatively TRBD1 (6 bases). CDR3 region: CASSQVGARDLEDEKLFF. The CDR3, as DNA: TGCGCCAGCAGCCAAGTGGGGGCTAGAGACCTTGAGGATGAAAAACTGTTTTTT.